Here is one T cell receptor beta chain with its context. The CDR3 runs 15 residues. V dropped 6 bases and J dropped 4; count of bases not matched to a gene: 6. Per germline, CDR1 MGHDK and CDR2 SYGVNS. This sample was taken from a study of blood T cell repertoires in COVID-19. Background on the study: Samples representing acute and convalescent COVID-19 were sourced from the United States, Italy and Spain.

Sequenced by immunoSEQ multiplex PCR; TCRdb stores in-frame clones only, minus some. The sample contains some 180,000 clones, approximately 85% of which appear only once. The source is a woman aged 55 to 70 with acute or convalescent COVID-19. The chain uses TRBV25-1 and TRBJ2-5; 12 nucleotides align to TRBD1. What was sequenced was peripheral blood. CDR3 sequence reads: CASRPGQGARETQYF. CDR3 DNA: TGTGCCAGCAGACCGGGACAGGGGGCGCGAGAGACCCAGTACTTC.